What follows are 32 T cell receptor beta chains derived from one specimen sequenced in a study of T cell responses to AZD1222 COVID-19 vaccine. The method was immunoSEQ multiplex PCR; TCRdb's version includes in-frame clones alone and lacks a portion of them. The sample yields over 100,000 clones, over 85% seen once. The sequencing used peripheral blood, collected on day 0 of AZD1222 vaccination. These receptors originate from an adult in good health.

V and J are TRBV3-1 (or the pseudogene TRBV3-2) and TRBJ1-2; D call uncertain. The CDR3 sequence is 13 residues long. Germline V CDR1 and CDR2: LGHDT, YNNKEL (reference sequence). With 4 bases removed from V and 2 bases from J, the gap between germline ends came to 8 bases. The CDR3: CASSLAGNYGYTF. CDR3 coding DNA: TGTGCCAGCAGCCTCGCCGGGAACTATGGCTACACCTTC.

This CDR3 reads CAWAGQGREYGYTF. CDR3 coding DNA: TGTGCCTGGGCAGGACAGGGGCGCGAATATGGCTACACCTTC. J is TRBJ1-2 and V is TRBV30, with 9 bases that match TRBD1. Germline V gene data show CDR1 as GTSNPN and CDR2 as SVGIG (reference sequence). Trimming at V came to 5 bases and at J to 5 bases, leaving 9 bases not matched to a gene. The CDR3 sequence is 14 residues long.

The chain has TRBV28 and TRBJ1-1; D gene uncertain. Germline V gives CDR1 MDHEN, CDR2 SYDVKM. The CDR3 has 15 amino acids. The ends were cut back, 10 bases at V and 1 base at J, with 19 bases in the middle. CDR3 loop: CAITSAGLGNTEAFF. The CDR3 DNA reads as TGTGCCATTACCTCGGCAGGCCTGGGGAACACTGAAGCTTTCTTT.

V usage is TRBV30 and J usage is TRBJ1-4; D may be TRBD1 (5 bases). The ends were cut back, 1 base at V and 5 bases at J, with 8 bases in the middle. The CDR3 has 13 amino acids. The V gene's germline CDR1 is GTSNPN and CDR2 SVGIG (reference sequence). Here the CDR3 reads CAWSGWGNEKLFF. CDR3 coding DNA: TGTGCCTGGAGTGGTTGGGGGAATGAAAAACTGTTTTTT.

There are many counts of this clone. V is TRBV6-5 and J is TRBJ1-5; the D is unclear. CDR3 length: 14 residues. In germline, CDR1 is MNHEY, CDR2 SVGAGI. Between the trimmed V and J ends, which lost 7 bases and 5 bases, there was a span of 15 bases. CDR3: CASKNPGTDQPQHF. CDR3 DNA: TGTGCCAGCAAAAACCCAGGCACCGATCAGCCCCAGCATTTT.

V usage is TRBV19 and J usage is TRBJ2-7; D may be TRBD2 (6 bases). V dropped 4 bases and J dropped 3 bases, with 10 bases sitting between them. Germline values: CDR1 LNHDA, CDR2 SQIVND (reference sequence). This CDR3 spans 13 amino acids. The CDR3 spells CASSTGESYEQYF. CDR3 in DNA: TGTGCCAGTAGTACGGGGGAGAGCTACGAGCAGTACTTC. Combining the CDR3 with reference TRBV19 and TRBJ2-7 gives the whole variable domain DGGITQSPKYLFRKEGQNVTLSCEQNLNHDAMYWYRQDPGQGLRLIYYSQIVNDFQKGDIAEGYSVSREKKESFPLTVTSAQKNPTAFYLCASSTGESYEQYFGPGTRLTVT.

The chain recombines TRBV6-6 with TRBJ2-2, with D uncertain. The V end lost 7 bases, the J end lost 3 bases, and 9 bases lay between the germline ends. This CDR3 spans 13 amino acids. CDR1 is MNHNY and CDR2 is SVGAGI in the germline V gene (reference sequence). The CDR3 DNA reads as TGTGCCAGCATGCAACAGCACACCGGGGAGCTGTTTTTT. It translates to CASMQQHTGELFF.

This clone was counted at least ten times. The chain recombines TRBV7-8 with TRBJ1-2; the D is unclear. This CDR3 spans 16 amino acids. Trimming shortened V by 1 base and J by 4 bases, and 16 bases separated the two germline ends. Germline assignment: CDR1 SGHVS and CDR2 FQNEAQ. The CDR3 nucleotides are TGTGCCAGCAGCTTAGTTTTACGGACCCCAGGCTATGGCTACACCTTC. Its protein product is CASSLVLRTPGYGYTF. The variable domain in full, completed from reference TRBV7-8 and TRBJ1-2, reads GAGVSQSPRYKVAKRGQDVALRCDPISGHVSLFWYQQALGQGPEFLTYFQNEAQLDKSGLPSDRFFAERPEGSVSTLKIQRTQQEDSAVYLCASSLVLRTPGYGYTFGSGTRLTVV.

The rearrangement uses TRBV7-9 and TRBJ1-1; D unclear. The CDR3 is 14 amino acids. The V end lost 1 base, the J end lost 4 bases, and 10 bases lay between the germline ends. Germline loops: CDR1 SEHNR, CDR2 FQNEAQ (reference sequence). CDR3 DNA sequence: TGTGCCAGCAGCTTAGATCTCTGGGCCACTGAAGCTTTCTTT. It codes for CASSLDLWATEAFF.

In its sample, this clone was seen once. V and J are TRBV10-3 and TRBJ1-2; 8 bases agree with TRBD1. The CDR3 runs to 15 residues. The J segment lost 7 bases and the V segment lost 0 bases, leaving 7 bases of the junction unmatched. The V gene's germline CDR1 is ENHRY and CDR2 SYGVKD. The CDR3 region is CAISESGTGLGGYTF. The CDR3 nucleotides are TGTGCCATCAGTGAGTCTGGGACAGGTTTAGGTGGCTACACCTTC.

The J gene is TRBJ1-5, the V gene TRBV7-8, with TRBD1 identical over 8 bases. The trim removed 5 bases at V and 0 bases at J, leaving 6 bases unmatched. The germline CDR1 and CDR2 sequences are SGHVS and FQNEAQ. The CDR3 contains 16 residues. The chain's CDR3 is CASSIGTGDSNQPQHF. The DNA for the CDR3 is TGTGCCAGCAGCATCGGGACAGGAGATAGCAATCAGCCCCAGCATTTT.

V usage is TRBV19 and J usage is TRBJ1-1, with TRBD1 matching 7 bases. J lost 1 base, V lost 6 bases, and 5 bases had no gene match. CDR3 size: 14 residues. In germline, CDR1 is LNHDA, CDR2 SQIVND (reference sequence). The CDR3 coding sequence is TGTGCCAGTAGCCCAGGGGGAGCGAACACTGAAGCTTTCTTT. This encodes CASSPGGANTEAFF. The full variable domain, its missing parts supplied by reference TRBV19 and TRBJ1-1, is DGGITQSPKYLFRKEGQNVTLSCEQNLNHDAMYWYRQDPGQGLRLIYYSQIVNDFQKGDIAEGYSVSREKKESFPLTVTSAQKNPTAFYLCASSPGGANTEAFFGQGTRLTVV.

The gene calls are TRBV6-5 and TRBJ1-2; a possible D gene is TRBD1 (6 bases). The CDR3 spans 13 residues. V lost 2 bases and J lost 8, with 12 bases in between. In germline, CDR1 is MNHEY, CDR2 SVGAGI. The CDR3 DNA follows: TGTGCCAGCAGTTACCCAGGGGCGGAAGGCTACACCTTC. Its translation: CASSYPGAEGYTF.

This clone turned up a few times. The J gene is TRBJ1-3, the V gene TRBV18, with a weak D call TRBD1 (5 bases). Germline CDR1 is KGHSH and CDR2 is LQKENI. The CDR3 is 17 residues long. V gave up 3 bases and J gave up 0 bases, with 15 bases separating them. CDR3 in DNA: TGTGCCAGCTCACCTGCCCACGGGGGTTACTCTGGAAACACCATATATTTT. It codes for CASSPAHGGYSGNTIYF. The whole variable domain, remainder taken from reference TRBV18 and TRBJ1-3, is NAGVMQNPRHLVRRRGQEARLRCSPMKGHSHVYWYRQLPEEGLKFMVYLQKENIIDESGMPKERFSAEFPKEGPSILRIQQVVRGDSAAYFCASSPAHGGYSGNTIYFGEGSWLTVV.

Here the CDR3 reads CASSRQGAEAFF. In DNA form, the CDR3 reads TGTGCCAGCAGTCGACAGGGGGCTGAAGCTTTCTTT. The rearrangement joins TRBV12-3 or TRBV12-4 to TRBJ1-1; 9 positions match TRBD1. This CDR3 has 12 amino acids. V was clipped by 5 bases and J by 6 bases; unmatched bases: 1.

The V call is TRBV30, the J call TRBJ1-1; 8 nucleotides agree with TRBD1. CDR3 size: 13 residues. Germline-derived CDR1 and CDR2 are GTSNPN and SVGIG (reference sequence). The V segment lost 5 bases and the J segment 3 bases; nucleotides outside the gene matches: 5. This CDR3 is CAWHRGFYTEAFF. The CDR3 DNA reads as TGTGCCTGGCACAGGGGGTTCTACACTGAAGCTTTCTTT. The entire variable domain, with the rest obtained from reference TRBV30 and TRBJ1-1, is as follows: SQTIHQWPATLVQPVGSPLSLECTVEGTSNPNLYWYRQAAGRGLQLLFYSVGIGQISSEVPQNLSASRPQDRQFILSSKKLLLSDSGFYLCAWHRGFYTEAFFGQGTRLTVV.

As DNA, the CDR3 is TGCGCCAGCAGTGACGGGGGGACCGGTAGCTACGAGCAGTACTTC. Protein: CASSDGGTGSYEQYF. V is TRBV10-1 and J is TRBJ2-7; 7 nucleotides align to TRBD2. This CDR3 comprises 15 residues. CDR1 is WNHNN, CDR2 SYGVQD, per germline (reference sequence). After removal of 3 bases from V and 3 bases from J, the junction contained 8 bases not matched to a gene.

This clone has a handful of counts. V is TRBV28 and J is TRBJ1-5, with TRBD1 matching 7 bases. CDR3 size: 16 residues. V trimming: 6 bases; J trimming: 1 base; junction bases outside the gene matches: 9. The germline V gene has CDR1 MDHEN and CDR2 SYDVKM. For the CDR3, the DNA is TGTGCCAGCAGAAAGGGACAGTCCGGGAGCAATCAGCCCCAGCATTTT. This encodes CASRKGQSGSNQPQHF. The variable domain in full, with the rest retrieved from reference TRBV28 and TRBJ1-5, is DVKVTQSSRYLVKRTGEKVFLECVQDMDHENMFWYRQDPGLGLRLIYFSYDVKMKEKGDIPEGYSVSREKKERFSLILESASTNQTSMYLCASRKGQSGSNQPQHFGDGTRLSIL.

The chain combines TRBV5-4 with TRBJ1-1; TRBD1 aligns across 7 bases. Trimming cost V 1 base and J 5 bases; bases outside gene matches: 8. Germline CDR1 is SGHNT and CDR2 is YYREEE (reference sequence). This CDR3 spans 15 amino acids. As DNA, the CDR3 is TGTGCCAGCAGCTTGCCCAAGGCAGGGGGTACTGAAGCTTTCTTT. Its translation: CASSLPKAGGTEAFF.

This clone was counted a few times. V gene TRBV19 combines with J gene TRBJ1-5; the D gene is possibly TRBD1 (6 bases). Germline-derived CDR1 and CDR2 are LNHDA and SQIVND (reference sequence). This CDR3 is 15 amino acids long. V gave up 7 bases and J gave up 5 bases, with 18 bases separating them. The CDR3 region has the DNA TGTGCCAGTACCTCGAGGGGGTTGAAGGATCAGCCCCAGCATTTT. Protein product: CASTSRGLKDQPQHF.

This chain uses TRBV19 with TRBJ1-2; a weak D match, TRBD1 (6 bases). CDR1 is LNHDA and CDR2 is SQIVND in the germline V gene (reference sequence). Between the trimmed V and J ends, which lost 5 bases and 8 bases, there was a span of 15 bases. CDR3 size: 13 residues. The CDR3 DNA reads as TGTGCCAGTAGTGCCCAGGCCAGGGGCGGCTACACCTTC. This encodes CASSAQARGGYTF.

The rearrangement joins TRBV7-9 to TRBJ2-7; D gene ambiguous. Trimming left V 4 bases short and J 1 base short, with 14 bases between. Germline V gene sequence: CDR1 SEHNR, CDR2 FQNEAQ (reference sequence). This CDR3 region has 15 residues. The CDR3 nucleotides read TGTGCCAGCAGCTCGAGCACAGTACGGTCCTACGAGCAGTACTTC. Translation: CASSSSTVRSYEQYF.

V and J are TRBV10-3 and TRBJ1-1; a possible D gene is TRBD1 (5 bases). V lost 6 bases and J 3 bases, leaving 14 bases between the germline ends. CDR1 and CDR2 from the germline V gene are ENHRY and SYGVKD. The CDR3 spans 14 residues. CDR3 in amino acids: CAIRPQTDHTEAFF. The CDR3 DNA reads as TGTGCCATCAGACCCCAGACAGATCACACTGAAGCTTTCTTT.

The V gene is TRBV6-6, the J gene TRBJ1-2; TRBD1 matches 9 bases. V was pared by 6 bases and J by 6 bases, with 5 bases of the junction left unmatched. Germline CDR1 and CDR2: MNHNY and SVGAGI (reference sequence). The CDR3 is 13 residues long. The CDR3 spells CASRRGQGNGYTF. The CDR3 region has the DNA TGTGCCAGCAGGCGGGGACAGGGAAATGGCTACACCTTC.

This rearrangement joins TRBV2 to TRBJ1-5; no clear D gene. CDR1 and CDR2 (germline): SNHLY, FYNNEI. The length of the CDR3 is 14 residues. The V end was cut by 5 bases, the J end by 11 bases, with 19 bases between. The CDR3 DNA is TGTGCCAGCAGTTTAGGACGTACGCTAAGTTCCCAGCATTTT. The encoded protein is CASSLGRTLSSQHF. Full variable domain (rest looked up from reference TRBV2 and TRBJ1-5): EPEVTQTPSHQVTQMGQEVILRCVPISNHLYFYWYRQILGQKVEFLVSFYNNEISEKSEIFDDQFSVERPDGSNFTLKIRSTKLEDSAMYFCASSLGRTLSSQHFGDGTRLSIL.

This sequence joins TRBV11-1 and TRBJ1-1; D is unresolved. V lost 7 bases and J 1 base, leaving 10 bases between the germline ends. The CDR3 has 13 residues. Germline CDR1 reads SGHAT; CDR2 reads FQDESV (reference sequence). Written as DNA, the CDR3 is TGTGCCAGCACGCAGAATGGGAACACTGAAGCTTTCTTT. Its protein is CASTQNGNTEAFF.

CDR3 sequence (DNA): TGTGCCAGCAGACCCATTCTAGCGGGATTAATAGAGACCCAGTACTTC. It encodes CASRPILAGLIETQYF. This chain connects TRBV28 to TRBJ2-5; 9 nucleotides match TRBD2. Unmatched junction bases numbered 12, after V lost 6 bases and J lost 4 bases. This CDR3 spans 16 amino acids. CDR1 and CDR2 from the germline V gene are MDHEN and SYDVKM.

The CDR3 DNA sequence: TGTGCCAGCAGCTTGGCACGACAGGGGGGCTACGAGCAGTACTTC. This gives the protein CASSLARQGGYEQYF. The chain uses TRBV5-4 and TRBJ2-7; 9 bases match TRBD1. The V segment lost 0 bases and the J segment 3 bases; nucleotides outside the gene matches: 4. The CDR3 is 15 amino acids. Looked up from germline, CDR1 is SGHNT and CDR2 is YYREEE (reference sequence).

This chain connects TRBV11-3 to TRBJ2-3; the D call may be TRBD1 or TRBD2 (5 bases each). The CDR3 contains 15 residues. Deletions cut 5 bases from V and 2 bases from J, with 14 bases between. From germline, CDR1 is SGHNT and CDR2 YENEEA. The CDR3 DNA sequence: TGTGCCAGCAGCCGTCGGGGCAGCTTCACAGATACGCAGTATTTT. Its translation: CASSRRGSFTDTQYF.

J is TRBJ2-1 and V is TRBV2; 7 nucleotides agree with TRBD2. The germline V gene has CDR1 SNHLY and CDR2 FYNNEI. Trimming removed 0 bases from V and 13 bases from J; junction bases left unmatched: 6. CDR3 length: 13 residues. The CDR3 coding sequence is TGTGCCAGCAGTGAAGCGGGTGGCGGGAGACAGTTCTTC. Translation: CASSEAGGGRQFF.

For the CDR3, the DNA is TGTGCCAGCAGCTTGGATCCCCGGGACTCAAGGTTTGGAAACACCATATATTTT. Translation gives CASSLDPRDSRFGNTIYF. This chain connects TRBV5-4 to TRBJ1-3; a weak D match, TRBD1 (5 bases). V was cut by 0 bases and J by 3 bases, with 19 bases left in between. This CDR3 contains 18 residues. Germline V gene lookup returns CDR1 SGHNT and CDR2 YYREEE (reference sequence).

The V gene is TRBV5-8, the J gene TRBJ2-5; a weak D match, TRBD2 (5 bases). The V and J ends lost 4 bases and 2 bases respectively, with 6 bases between them. This CDR3 comprises 12 residues. Germline V gene data show CDR1 as SGHTS and CDR2 as YDEGEE. The CDR3 spells CASSPGQETQYF. In DNA form, the CDR3 reads TGTGCCAGCAGCCCGGGGCAAGAGACCCAGTACTTC.